The next 20 T cell receptor beta chains were all read from a single sample in a study of CD8 T cells in Susac syndrome. RNA amounts of about 0.5 to 1 ug underwent reverse transcription with random hexamers. TCRdb re-derived calls from the immunoSEQ multiplex PCR reads in MiXCR, one entry per CDR3 protein. The repertoire holds about 180,000 distinct CDR3 sequences, with roughly 92% as singletons. The sequencing input was CD4+ T cells from PBMCs. The receptors shown here come from a human donor with Susac syndrome.

V gene TRBV9 combines with J gene TRBJ1-4; D is unresolved. The V end lost 0 bases, the J end lost 0 bases, and 6 bases lay between the germline ends. CDR3 length: 15 amino acids. In germline, CDR1 is SGDLS, CDR2 YYNGEE. The DNA of the CDR3 is TGTGCCAGCAGCGTAGGTAGAGCAACTAATGAAAAACTGTTTTTT. Its protein is CASSVGRATNEKLFF.

The CDR3 DNA is TGTGCCAGCAGCTTAGGAGGGGAAGTCGCTGAAGCTTTCTTT. As protein: CASSLGGEVAEAFF. This chain connects TRBV7-9 to TRBJ1-1; TRBD1 might be the D (5 bases). The germline V gene encodes CDR1 SEHNR and CDR2 FQNEAQ (reference sequence). The CDR3 sequence is 14 residues long. Trimming left V 1 base short and J 6 bases short, with 12 bases between.

The V and J genes are TRBV18 and TRBJ2-7; 7 bases align to TRBD1. The CDR3 is 12 residues long. Germline-derived CDR1 and CDR2 are KGHSH and LQKENI. After removal of 6 bases from V and 7 bases from J, the junction contained 6 bases not matched to a gene. As DNA, the CDR3 is TGTGCCAGCTCGCCAACAGGGGATGAGCAGTACTTC. This encodes CASSPTGDEQYF.

The V gene is TRBV7-6, the J gene TRBJ1-2; no reliable D call. With 0 bases removed from V and 3 bases from J, the gap between germline ends came to 5 bases. Germline V lookup: CDR1 SGHVS, CDR2 FNYEAQ. This CDR3 is built from 13 residues. The CDR3 nucleotides are TGTGCCAGCAGCTTAGCAGGTTACTATGGCTACACCTTC. As protein: CASSLAGYYGYTF.

The J gene is TRBJ2-2, the V gene TRBV5-4; no clear D. The CDR3 is 14 residues long. Trimming took off 3 bases at V and 5 bases at J, with 11 bases between the two ends. Germline V lookup: CDR1 SGHNT, CDR2 YYREEE (reference sequence). The CDR3 loop is CASSSRTETGELFF. The DNA of the CDR3 is TGTGCCAGCAGCTCACGGACGGAAACCGGGGAGCTGTTTTTT. Full variable domain (missing parts from reference TRBV5-4 and TRBJ2-2): ETGVTQSPTHLIKTRGQQVTLRCSSQSGHNTVSWYQQALGQGPQFIFQYYREEENGRGNFPPRFSGLQFPNYSSELNVNALELDDSALYLCASSSRTETGELFFGEGSRLTVL.

The chain recombines TRBV30 with TRBJ1-1; D remains unclear. CDR1 is GTSNPN and CDR2 is SVGIG in the germline V gene (reference sequence). Trimming took off 6 bases at V and 11 bases at J, with 13 bases between the two ends. The CDR3 is 10 amino acids. The CDR3 bases are TGTGCCTGTAAACGGGAATCGGCTTTCTTT. Translated, it gives CACKRESAFF.

V gene TRBV23-1 combines with J gene TRBJ1-4; no definite D call. TRBV23-1 is designated an ORF whose function remains uncertain. This CDR3 contains 14 residues. The V gene lost 7 bases and the J gene lost 3 bases, with 12 bases spanning the gap. The CDR3 DNA follows: TGCGCCAGCATTAAGTCACAGCCTAATGAAAAACTGTTTTTT. Residues: CASIKSQPNEKLFF.

The chain employs TRBV19 and TRBJ2-1, with a weak D call TRBD2 (6 bases). The V end was cut by 5 bases, the J end by 6 bases, with 17 bases between. This CDR3 spans 15 amino acids. In germline, CDR1 is LNHDA, CDR2 SQIVND (reference sequence). The CDR3 region has the DNA TGTGCCAGTAGTGGGGACTCCCGATCCGTCAATGAGCAGTTCTTC. Residues: CASSGDSRSVNEQFF.

This sequence joins TRBV20-1 and TRBJ1-6, with D possibly matching TRBD1 (5 bases). V gave up 4 bases and J gave up 9 bases, with 19 bases separating them. This CDR3 region has 15 residues. Germline V gene sequence: CDR1 DFQATT, CDR2 SNEGSKA (reference sequence). The CDR3 region is CSAKNQGGLASPLHF. CDR3 in DNA: TGCAGTGCTAAAAATCAGGGAGGATTGGCTTCACCCCTCCACTTT.

The chain uses TRBV20-1 and TRBJ1-1; no definite D call. The CDR3 runs 12 residues. V gave up 6 bases and J gave up 7 bases, with 15 bases separating them. Germline values: CDR1 DFQATT, CDR2 SNEGSKA (reference sequence). CDR3 DNA sequence: TGCAGTGCCCCGGACGGTGGCCTTGAAGCTTTCTTT. Residues: CSAPDGGLEAFF.

This chain connects TRBV7-2 to TRBJ2-2; TRBD1 matches 8 bases. CDR3 size: 13 residues. Trimming at V came to 5 bases and at J to 9 bases, leaving 5 bases not matched to a gene. The germline V gene encodes CDR1 SGHTA and CDR2 FQGNSA. CDR3 in amino acids: CASSRQGLRELFF. CDR3 DNA sequence: TGTGCCAGCAGCCGACAGGGGCTTCGGGAGCTGTTTTTT.

This chain joins TRBV24-1 and TRBJ2-3; D gene ambiguous. This CDR3 region has 14 residues. Trimming stripped 3 bases from V and 2 bases from J, with 8 bases between. Germline CDR1 is KGHDR and CDR2 is SFDVKD. The CDR3 here is CATSDVGLTDTQYF. DNA for the CDR3: TGTGCCACCAGTGATGTAGGCCTCACAGATACGCAGTATTTT.

The chain uses TRBV14 and TRBJ2-1, with unresolved D. CDR3 size: 15 residues. The V and J ends lost 3 bases and 2 bases respectively, with 11 bases between them. Germline CDR1 reads SGHDN; CDR2 reads FVKESK. The DNA of the CDR3 is TGTGCCAGCAGCCATGTCCCGGGCACCTACAATGAGCAGTTCTTC. Protein product: CASSHVPGTYNEQFF.

This chain uses TRBV12-3 or TRBV12-4 with TRBJ1-1; D gene unclear. The CDR3 loop spans 13 amino acids. Trimming shortened V by 5 bases and J by 1 base, and 8 bases separated the two germline ends. CDR3 nucleotides: TGTGCCAGCAGTCTACTGTGGAACACTGAAGCTTTCTTT. Translating gives CASSLLWNTEAFF.

The chain links TRBV25-1 to TRBJ1-1, with a tentative D call TRBD1 (6 bases). CDR1 is MGHDK, CDR2 SYGVNS, per germline. There are 17 residues in the CDR3. V lost 5 bases and J 0 bases, leaving 19 bases between the germline ends. The CDR3 sequence is CASSLLSGGAMNTEAFF. The CDR3 DNA follows: TGTGCCAGCAGTCTCCTGTCGGGGGGCGCGATGAACACTGAAGCTTTCTTT.

The chain carries TRBV29-1 and TRBJ2-2, with D hard to call. Trimming shortened V by 4 bases and J by 5 bases, and 11 bases separated the two germline ends. Germline CDR1 SQVTM, CDR2 ANQGSEA. The CDR3 is made up of 13 amino acids. CDR3 bases: TGCAGCGTTGCTCCGAGGTGGACCGGGGAGCTGTTTTTT. Its protein is CSVAPRWTGELFF.

The CDR3 protein is CATARGPQPYEQYF. DNA for the CDR3: TGTGCCACCGCAAGGGGGCCTCAACCCTACGAGCAGTACTTC. The V gene is TRBV24-1, the J gene TRBJ2-7; 7 bases match TRBD1. From germline, CDR1 is KGHDR and CDR2 SFDVKD. CDR3 length equals 14 residues. Germline trimming cut 9 bases from V and 2 bases from J; bases unmatched to any gene: 9.

Only a few counts were recorded for this clonotype. The chain links TRBV3-1 to TRBJ2-7; TRBD2 agrees at 9 bases. The CDR3 consists of 15 residues. The trim removed 4 bases at V and 0 bases at J, leaving 4 bases unmatched. CDR1 is LGHDT, CDR2 YNNKEL, per germline (reference sequence). CDR3 sequence: CASSPSGASSYEQYF. For the CDR3, the DNA is TGTGCCAGCAGCCCTAGCGGGGCCAGCTCCTACGAGCAGTACTTC.

The chain is built from TRBV5-8 and TRBJ2-1; 7 bases map to TRBD1. Germline V CDR1 and CDR2: SGHTS, YDEGEE. With 5 bases clipped from V and 8 bases from J, the junction kept 10 bases outside the gene matches. This CDR3 has 14 amino acids. For the CDR3, the DNA is TGTGCCAGCAGTGGACAGGCCCGGAGAGATGAGCAGTTCTTC. This gives the protein CASSGQARRDEQFF.

The gene calls are TRBV12-3 or TRBV12-4 and TRBJ2-7; possibly TRBD1 or TRBD2 for D (5 bases each). The CDR3 contains 15 residues. Deletions cut 2 bases from V and 0 bases from J, with 11 bases between. DNA for the CDR3: TGTGCCAGCAGTTTATTACAGAGGGGCTCCTACGAGCAGTACTTC. Encoded protein: CASSLLQRGSYEQYF.